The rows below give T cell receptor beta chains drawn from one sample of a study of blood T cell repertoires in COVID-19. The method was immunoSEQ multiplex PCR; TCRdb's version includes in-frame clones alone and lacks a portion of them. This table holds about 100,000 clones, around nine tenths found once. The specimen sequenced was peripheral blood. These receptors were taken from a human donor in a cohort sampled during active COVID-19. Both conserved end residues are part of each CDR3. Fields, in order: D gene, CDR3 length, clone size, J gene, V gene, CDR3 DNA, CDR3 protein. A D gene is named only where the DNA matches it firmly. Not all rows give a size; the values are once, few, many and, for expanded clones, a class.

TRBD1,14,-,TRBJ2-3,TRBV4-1,TGCGCCAGCAGCCCTGGACAGGGAGGAGATACGCAGTATTTT,CASSPGQGGDTQYF
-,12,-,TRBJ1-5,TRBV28,TGTGCCAGCAGACTGGGAGTTCAGCCCCAGCATTTT,CASRLGVQPQHF
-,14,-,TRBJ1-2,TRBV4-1,TGCGCCAGCAGCCAAGATTCGAGTAACTATGGCTACACCTTC,CASSQDSSNYGYTF
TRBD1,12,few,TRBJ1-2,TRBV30,TGTGCCTGGACGGGACAGATCTATGGCTACACCTTC,CAWTGQIYGYTF
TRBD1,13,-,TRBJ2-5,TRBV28,TGTGCCAGCAGCCTGGGACAGCAAGAGACCCAGTACTTC,CASSLGQQETQYF
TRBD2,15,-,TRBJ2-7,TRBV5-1,TGCGCCAGCAGCCTGGTCGGTAGCGGGAGTGACGAGCAGTACTTC,CASSLVGSGSDEQYF
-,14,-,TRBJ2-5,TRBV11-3,TGTGCCAGCAGCTTATCCCCTAGTTCACAGACCCAGTACTTC,CASSLSPSSQTQYF
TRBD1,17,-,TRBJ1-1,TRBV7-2,TGTGCCAGCAGCTTAGAAGGGGACAGAGTTCAGGACACTGAAGCTTTCTTT,CASSLEGDRVQDTEAFF
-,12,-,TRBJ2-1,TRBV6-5,TGTGCCAGCAGCCAGGGGGGATTGGCCTTCGTCTTC,CASSQGGLAFVF
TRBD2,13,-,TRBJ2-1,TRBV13,TGTGCCAGCGCCCGGAGCGGGAGTTTTGAGCAGTTCTTC,CASARSGSFEQFF
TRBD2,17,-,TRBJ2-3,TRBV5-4,TGTGCCAGCAGCTCGACGGGCGGGAGGACGAGCACAGATACGCAGTATTTT,CASSSTGGRTSTDTQYF
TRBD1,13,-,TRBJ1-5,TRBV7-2,TGTGCCAGCAGCCAAGACAGGGACCAGCCCCAGCATTTT,CASSQDRDQPQHF
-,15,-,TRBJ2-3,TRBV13,TGTGCCAGCAGCTTACGGGTCCGCCCTACGGATACGCAGTATTTT,CASSLRVRPTDTQYF
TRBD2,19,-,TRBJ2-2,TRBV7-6,TGTGCCAGCAGCCCCCGGAGGCTAGCGGGAGCCGGGGGCACCGGGGAGCTGTTTTTT,CASSPRRLAGAGGTGELFF
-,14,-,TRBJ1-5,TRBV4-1,TGCGCCAGCAGCCCAGGACAGAACAATCAGCCCCAGCATTTT,CASSPGQNNQPQHF
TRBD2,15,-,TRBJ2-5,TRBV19,TGTGCCAGTGGGTCTAGCGGAATACGGGGAGAGACCCAGTACTTC,CASGSSGIRGETQYF
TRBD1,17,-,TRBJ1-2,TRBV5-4,TGTGCCAGCAGCTTGGCTATGCAGGGACAGGGGAGAGGTGGCTACACCTTC,CASSLAMQGQGRGGYTF
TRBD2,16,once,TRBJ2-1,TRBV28,TGTGCCAGCAGTGCAACCGGGACTAGCAGCTACAATGAGCAGTTCTTC,CASSATGTSSYNEQFF
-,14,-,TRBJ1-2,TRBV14,TGTGCCAGCAGCCTCCGGGAGGGGCCGGGGGGCTACACCTTC,CASSLREGPGGYTF
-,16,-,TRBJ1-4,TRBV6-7,TGTGCCAGCAGTGGCACAGATTTACCAACTAATGAAAAACTGTTTTTT,CASSGTDLPTNEKLFF
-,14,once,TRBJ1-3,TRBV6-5,TGTGCCATTCAGGAGGCCAGCTCTGGAAACACCATATATTTT,CAIQEASSGNTIYF
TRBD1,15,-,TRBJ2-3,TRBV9,TGTGCCAGCAGCGGGGGACAGGGTAAATCAGATACGCAGTATTTT,CASSGGQGKSDTQYF
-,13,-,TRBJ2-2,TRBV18,TGTGCCAGTTCTACCTTACCCACCGGGGAGCTGTTTTTT,CASSTLPTGELFF
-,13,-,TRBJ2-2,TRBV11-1,TGTGCCAGCAGCCCCGGAGAGGTCGGGGAGCTGTTTTTT,CASSPGEVGELFF
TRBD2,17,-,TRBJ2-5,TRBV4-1,TGCGCCAGCAGCCTGGCTCCCGCGACTAGCGGGAGAGAGACCCAGTACTTC,CASSLAPATSGRETQYF
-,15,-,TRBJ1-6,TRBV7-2,TGTGCCAGCAGCCCGGGGTCGACTTATAATTCACCCCTCCACTTT,CASSPGSTYNSPLHF
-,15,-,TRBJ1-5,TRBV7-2,TGTGCCAGCAGCTTAGCGGTAGTCGGCAATCAGCCCCAGCATTTT,CASSLAVVGNQPQHF
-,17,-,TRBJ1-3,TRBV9,TGTGCCAGCAGCACTCCACCATCCGGGGGGACTGGAAACACCATATATTTT,CASSTPPSGGTGNTIYF
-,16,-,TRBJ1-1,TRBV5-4,TGTGCCAGCAGCTTGGCCTCAAAGACAGCGAAGCCTGAAGCTTTCTTT,CASSLASKTAKPEAFF
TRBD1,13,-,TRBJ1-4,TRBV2,TGTGCCAGCAAGGGACAGAACAATGAAAAACTGTTTTTT,CASKGQNNEKLFF
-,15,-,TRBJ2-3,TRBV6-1,TGTGCCAGCAGTGAGTCCGGGACTAGCACAGATACGCAGTATTTT,CASSESGTSTDTQYF
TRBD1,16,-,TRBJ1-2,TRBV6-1,TGTGCCAGCAGTGAACTCTGGACAGGGTCTAACTATGGCTACACCTTC,CASSELWTGSNYGYTF
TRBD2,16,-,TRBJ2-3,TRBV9,TGTGCCAGCAGCGCCGGAAATAGCGGGGGAACAGATACGCAGTATTTT,CASSAGNSGGTDTQYF
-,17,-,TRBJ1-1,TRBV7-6,TGTGCCAGCAGCTTAGTGGCAGGGGTAAATCGGGACACTGAAGCTTTCTTT,CASSLVAGVNRDTEAFF
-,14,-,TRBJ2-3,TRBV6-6,TGTGCCAGCAGCCGAACAGGGAACACAGATACGCAGTATTTT,CASSRTGNTDTQYF
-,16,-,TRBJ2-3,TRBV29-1,TGCAGCGTTCTTGGGGCCCAAAGCAAAAGCACAGATACGCAGTATTTT,CSVLGAQSKSTDTQYF
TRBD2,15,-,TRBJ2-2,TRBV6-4,TGTGCCAGCAGCACTAGCGGGATTAACACCGGGGAGCTGTTTTTT,CASSTSGINTGELFF
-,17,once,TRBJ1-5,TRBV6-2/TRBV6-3,TGTGCCAGCAGTTACTCGATCGGGGGTTTAAGCAATCAGCCCCAGCATTTT,CASSYSIGGLSNQPQHF
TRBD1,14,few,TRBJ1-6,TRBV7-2,TGTGCCAGCAGCGTGACAGGGGGGGATTCACCCCTCCACTTT,CASSVTGGDSPLHF
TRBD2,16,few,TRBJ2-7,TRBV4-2,TGTGCCAGCAGCCTTGCCTTACTAGCGGGGTCGGGGGAGCAGTACTTC,CASSLALLAGSGEQYF
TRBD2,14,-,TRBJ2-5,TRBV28,TGTGCCAGCAGTTCCCAGCGGGGGAGAGAGACCCAGTACTTC,CASSSQRGRETQYF
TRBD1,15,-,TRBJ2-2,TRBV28,TGTGCCAGCAGTATCCGGGACAGGGATTCCGGGGAGCTGTTTTTT,CASSIRDRDSGELFF
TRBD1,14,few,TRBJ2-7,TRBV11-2,TGTGCCAGCAGCCACGACAGGGGGTATTACGAGCAGTACTTC,CASSHDRGYYEQYF
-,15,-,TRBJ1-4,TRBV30,TGTGCCTGGACCAAAAAGGGGTTAACTAATGAAAAACTGTTTTTT,CAWTKKGLTNEKLFF
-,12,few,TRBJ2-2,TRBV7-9,TGTGCCAGCGGCTGGTCGGCCGGGGAGCTGTTTTTT,CASGWSAGELFF
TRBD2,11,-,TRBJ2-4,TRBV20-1,TGCAGGCCGACTAGCGGAAACATTCAGTACTTC,CRPTSGNIQYF
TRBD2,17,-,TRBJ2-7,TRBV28,TGTGCCAGCAGTACCCCCTGGGTGAGCGGGGGTACCTACGAGCAGTACTTC,CASSTPWVSGGTYEQYF
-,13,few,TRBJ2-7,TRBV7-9,TGTGCCAGCAGCCTTGAATACCTACGCGAGCAGTACTTC,CASSLEYLREQYF
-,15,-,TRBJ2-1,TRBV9,TGTGCCAGCAGCGAGAGCGGTCCCCCCTACAATGAGCAGTTCTTC,CASSESGPPYNEQFF
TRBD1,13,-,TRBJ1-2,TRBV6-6,TGTGCCAGCCGATCGACAGGGGACTATGGCTACACCTTC,CASRSTGDYGYTF
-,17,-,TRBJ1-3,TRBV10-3,TGTGCCATCAGTGAGGCGGGGAGGGCCGGGCCTGGAAACACCATATATTTT,CAISEAGRAGPGNTIYF